This T cell receptor beta chain stems from a study of vaccination and CD4 T cells after COVID-19 (dated 2022 in TCRdb). Background on the whole study: Convalescent patients had a positive SARS-CoV-2 result on nasal swab PCR, and of these patients, several had mild disease and one had severe disease. Overlapping spike peptide pools from SARS-CoV-2 and from the common cold coronaviruses HCoV-NL63, HCoV-OC43 and HCoV-229E were used as culture stimuli. The spike-specific CD4+ TCR repertoire was compared before and after mRNA vaccination in 10 COVID-19 convalescent patients and a few infection-naive healthy vaccine recipients. Control cultures received a CEFX viral epitope pool as the positive control, an HIV-1 Nef peptide pool as the negative control, or no peptide. Post-COVID blood samples from convalescent patients were collected a median of about 110 days after diagnosis, with a range of about 30 to 170 days. The convalescent cohort comprised six males and four females, including two Hispanic individuals, seven Caucasians, two Asians and one multiracial person. The time from the second vaccine dose to post-vaccine blood sampling had a median of roughly 72 days and ranged from roughly 13 to 241 days. Participants got two doses of the Pfizer-BioNTech BNT162b2 vaccine (n=8) or two doses of the Moderna mRNA-1273 vaccine (n=2). The full study reports these points: Although the median number of SARS-CoV-2-reactive clonotypes went up from fewer than 25 after infection to 35 to 40 after vaccination, the increase was not significant. Among convalescent patients, a median about 86% of the SARS-CoV-2-reactive clones seen after vaccination appeared only after vaccination, which suggests priming specific to the vaccine. Relatively few convalescent patients were included in the study, and early timepoints after natural infection were not analyzed. In convalescent patients, nearly all vaccine-specific clones (304 of 307) were found to be mono-reactive for SARS-CoV-2 spike rather than cross-reactive with common cold coronaviruses.

Counted from cysteine to phenylalanine, this CDR3 has 15 amino acids. The sequence is cut down to CDR3 DNA, 45 bases in frame from base 1. V loses 0 bases at its end and J loses 5 bases; junction bases beyond the gene matches: 4. CDR1 and CDR2 were assigned from the germline V gene as MNHEY and SVGEGT. The label giving this sample's treatment or condition can be read as: roughly ten-day PBMC culture with coronavirus spike peptide pools or control peptides (ViraFEST assay). To expand antigen-specific T cells with peptide pools and then pick out the expanded clonotypes through TCR sequencing, the study relied on the ViraFEST assay. The positive SARS-CoV-2 PCR tests of the convalescent patients were dated from March to December 2020, before the Alpha, Beta and Delta variants emerged in the United States. Each well held approximately 2 million PBMCs cultured in IMDM containing approximately 5.3% human AB serum and about 10 IU/ml IL-2, with about 10 ug/ml peptide pools added. Half of the culture medium was replaced with fresh IL-2-containing medium on days 3 and 7. After roughly 9 days of culture, CD4+ T cells were isolated by negative selection with the EasySep CD4+ T cell isolation kit. PBMCs were separated from whole blood using Ficoll-Paque Plus gradient centrifugation and then either used fresh or cryopreserved at -140C. Triplicate wells were generally used for each culture condition.

The library was generated by PCR. TCR sequencing of DNA from cultured CD4+ T cells used the Oncomine TCR Beta short-read assay at the Johns Hopkins FTIC core. The QIAamp micro DNA kit was used to extract genomic DNA from the cultured CD4+ T cells. Oncomine TCR Beta libraries from cultured CD4+ T cells were pooled using unique dual indexes and sequenced on an Illumina iSeq 100. The paper's processing steps were these. Non-productive sequences were removed, and CDR3s that did not start with C, did not end with F or W, or were shorter than 7 amino acids were discarded. The MANAFEST web application identified antigen-specific clonotypes by comparing peptide-stimulated wells against reference wells and other culture wells. Positive clones required FDR below 0.05, an odds ratio above 5, and productive frequency above 0.1% in at least two of three replicate wells. A clonotype counted as cross-reactive if it showed significant expansion both in the SARS-CoV-2 spike wells and in at least one common cold coronavirus spike condition. Similarity between CDR3 sequences was evaluated in R version 3.6.1 using Levenshtein distances (stringdist) and unrooted phylogenetic trees (ape). TCRdb reprocessed the public reads (quality trimming at Q25 with fastp, clone calling with MiXCR) and kept in-frame beta chains. Identical CDR3 proteins give one entry, which carries the most common genes and DNA. These V and J calls originate from TCRdb's pipeline instead of the authors' own analysis. This sample holds 20,000 or so distinct CDR3 sequences; approximately 48% were observed only once. 2% to 3% of the sample lies in the top ten.

With regard to this clonotype: Its antigen has not been determined. Base qualities are missing; no much larger clone stands one base away.

The TCR was taken from a human donor who had recovered from COVID-19. The chain joins TRBV6-2 or TRBV6-3 to TRBJ1-1, and TRBD1 matches 9 of the central bases. This sample comprised CD4+ T cells from blood, cultured in vitro, obtained after SARS-CoV-2 vaccination. The nucleotides are TGTGCCAGCAGTTACTCGGGACAGGGATTGACTGAAGCTTTCTTT. Its translation is CASSYSGQGLTEAFF.